A single sample is the source of the 8 T cell receptor beta chains below, sequenced in a study of cytomegalovirus exposure and HLA in healthy donors. Using immunoSEQ multiplex PCR, the repertoire was profiled, and TCRdb retains in-frame clones only, with some absent. The sample has roughly 120,000 clones, 85% to 90% seen once. Specimen: PBMCs. These receptors all come from a woman aged 25 to 39 in good health and CMV-seropositive.

The rearrangement joins TRBV2 to TRBJ2-5, with 8 bases matching TRBD1. The V and J ends lost 6 bases and 0 bases, in that order; junction bases with no gene match: 6. Germline CDR1 SNHLY, CDR2 FYNNEI. The CDR3 runs 15 residues. The CDR3 region is CASSRQGPYQETQYF. CDR3 bases: TGTGCCAGCAGCCGACAGGGGCCCTACCAAGAGACCCAGTACTTC. Full variable domain (missing parts from reference TRBV2 and TRBJ2-5): EPEVTQTPSHQVTQMGQEVILRCVPISNHLYFYWYRQILGQKVEFLVSFYNNEISEKSEIFDDQFSVERPDGSNFTLKIRSTKLEDSAMYFCASSRQGPYQETQYFGPGTRLLVL.

The J gene is TRBJ2-3, the V gene TRBV30; 12 bases map to TRBD2. V lost 0 bases, J lost 3 bases, and 7 bases stayed unmatched. Germline V gene data show CDR1 as GTSNPN and CDR2 as SVGIG (reference sequence). This CDR3 has 17 amino acids. The CDR3 nucleotides read TGTGCCTGGAGTGTACACGGGCTAGCGGGAGGGACAGATACGCAGTATTTT. It encodes CAWSVHGLAGGTDTQYF.

This chain connects TRBV28 to TRBJ2-7, with 8 bases identical to TRBD2. This CDR3 has 14 residues. Germline V gene lookup returns CDR1 MDHEN and CDR2 SYDVKM. V was pared by 5 bases and J by 5 bases, with 8 bases of the junction left unmatched. CDR3 coding DNA: TGTGCCAGCAGTCCTGCGGGGGGTAGGAACGAGCAGTACTTC. Protein: CASSPAGGRNEQYF.

V and J are TRBV19 and TRBJ1-5; D remains unclear. Trimming cost V 5 bases and J 6 bases, with 14 bases left between them. Per the germline V gene, CDR1 is LNHDA and CDR2 is SQIVND (reference sequence). This CDR3 is 14 amino acids long. CDR3 region: CASSPRGGSQPQHF. Here the CDR3 DNA reads TGTGCCAGTAGTCCCCGGGGAGGATCTCAGCCCCAGCATTTT.

The gene calls are TRBV25-1 and TRBJ1-2, with TRBD1 matching over 7 bases. Losses at the gene ends were 5 bases for V and 7 bases for J; bases not matched to a gene: 7. The CDR3 consists of 13 residues. Germline-derived CDR1 and CDR2 are MGHDK and SYGVNS. CDR3 sequence (DNA): TGTGCCAGCAGTATCCACGACAGGGTTGGCTACACCTTC. This translates into CASSIHDRVGYTF.

The chain uses TRBV6-1 and TRBJ2-7; D may be TRBD1 (5 bases). This CDR3 contains 13 residues. V was pared by 1 base and J by 2 bases, with 6 bases between. From germline, CDR1 is MNHNS and CDR2 SASEGT. CDR3 sequence (DNA): TGTGCCAGCAGTGAAGGGACAACCTACGAGCAGTACTTC. This codes for CASSEGTTYEQYF.

The rearrangement joins TRBV30 to TRBJ2-3; TRBD2 aligns across 8 bases. The CDR3 is 13 residues long. The germline CDR1 and CDR2 sequences are GTSNPN and SVGIG (reference sequence). Losses at the gene ends were 2 bases for V and 4 bases for J; bases not matched to a gene: 2. Written as DNA, the CDR3 is TGTGCCTGGAGTCTAGCGGGTTCAGATACGCAGTATTTT. Protein sequence: CAWSLAGSDTQYF.

The genes are TRBV7-2 and TRBJ1-6; perhaps TRBD1 as D (5 bases). CDR1 is SGHTA, CDR2 FQGNSA, per germline. The ends were cut back, 5 bases at V and 8 bases at J, with 16 bases in the middle. The CDR3 spans 15 residues. DNA for the CDR3: TGTGCCAGCAGCCGCGTTCGGGACTTTGATTCACCCCTCCACTTT. As protein: CASSRVRDFDSPLHF.